This TCR beta chain is from a study of blood T cell repertoires in COVID-19 (dated by TCRdb to 2018 to 2021). At the level of the whole study: Collaborator samples came from the United States, Italy and Spain and covered acute and convalescent phases of COVID-19. The samples were drawn from the first 160 participants of the ongoing ImmuneRACE study and from 1,254 subjects provided by 6 global collaborators. Where available, HLA class I and class II types were taken from metadata supplied by the sample provider and were not determined by assay-based typing. The dataset comprised deeply sampled blood TCRbeta repertoires from subjects exposed to, actively infected with, or recovered from COVID-19. The repertoires were released in a freely available public database meant as a resource for research on the immune response to SARS-CoV-2. The material from the prospective study consisted of cDNA or gDNA derived from T cells, B-cell-depleted T cells, or PBMCs. Nearly every sample came with metadata listing a de-identified subject ID, COVID-19 status, age in years and sex.

A remark on this clone: The antigen this receptor binds is unknown. No much larger clone exists at a distance of one base, and base qualities are not known.

What the authors observed across the whole study: How much clinical and demographic metadata was included differed by source and by participant, and the metadata was provided uncurated.

Including cysteine and phenylalanine, the CDR3 has 15 amino acids. This entry keeps only the CDR3 DNA: 45 bases, framed from base 1. V is clipped by 5 bases and J by 0 bases, and the sequence between their germline boundaries is 11 bases long. Per the germline V gene (reference sequence), LGHDT is the CDR1 and YNNKEL is the CDR2. Each collaborating institution followed its own protocols to collect whole blood in K2EDTA tubes. For TCRbeta analysis, collaborator samples were shipped as frozen whole blood, as isolated PBMCs, or as DNA extracted from either sample type. The immunoSEQ Assay, a bias-controlled multiplex PCR, was used to amplify TCRbeta CDR3 regions from genomic DNA. The original pipeline was this. The number of nucleated cells in each sample was estimated by amplification of reference gene primers within the assay. To quantify the absolute abundance of each unique TCRbeta CDR3 rearrangement, sequence reads were collapsed and filtered. Productive Simpson clonality was computed per sample as the square root of Simpson's diversity index over productive rearrangements. TCRdb limited this immuneACCESS table to in-frame rearrangements with V and J called. A share of clones is missing; checked studies link under half to unresolved V genes, and the rest is unexplained. Clone size and V and J calls were adopted from that table, with D and trimming inferred from the DNA. This sample is represented by tens of thousands of clones; about 86% of them were singletons. Roughly 2.1% of the sample lies in the top ten.

The clonotype comes from a woman of 80 years or more with active or convalescent COVID-19. The chain couples TRBV3-1 (or the pseudogene TRBV3-2) to TRBJ1-5; TRBD1 is a weak D gene call, 6 bases matching. The sample was peripheral blood. The DNA sequence is given as TGTGCCAGCAGCTTATACAGGGATAGCAATCAGCCCCAGCATTTT. This codes for CASSLYRDSNQPQHF.